The 9 T cell receptor beta chains given below trace back to one sample, sequenced in a study of T-cell reconstitution after alpha-beta-depleted transplantation in children. A library of TCRbeta sequences, prepared with unique molecular identifiers, was generated. MiXCR, run by TCRdb on the PCR reads, gives a single entry per CDR3 protein. The table has under 150,000 distinct CDR3 sequences, roughly 10% seen once. Source: PBMCs, mostly from graft donor cells, taken 180 days after TCRalphabeta/CD19-depleted stem cell transplant. The receptors were sampled from a girl under three years old who had a stem cell transplant for combined immunodeficiency, so the T cells may come from the graft donor.

This clonotype has a count of ten or more. This sequence joins TRBV27 and TRBJ2-2; 8 bases are a match to TRBD1. Per germline, CDR1 MNHEY and CDR2 SMNVEV (reference sequence). V gave up 3 bases and J gave up 3 bases; unmatched junction bases: 9. This CDR3 spans 17 amino acids. CDR3 loop: CASSFYRGVGDTGELFF. The CDR3 DNA sequence: TGTGCCAGCAGTTTTTACAGGGGGGTTGGGGACACCGGGGAGCTGTTTTTT.

This clonotype was counted only a few times. The gene calls are TRBV20-1 and TRBJ1-2; D is unresolved. V shed 6 bases and J shed 2 bases, with 13 bases lying between them. The germline CDR1 and CDR2 sequences are DFQATT and SNEGSKA (reference sequence). The length of the CDR3 is 13 residues. The CDR3 DNA reads as TGCAGTGCCCGGACGGTTATAAACTATGGCTACACCTTC. It yields the protein CSARTVINYGYTF.

This clonotype was detected only a few times. The CDR3 nucleotides read TGCAGTGTCCCGCCCAGGTTTGGAGAAAAACTGTTTTTT. As protein: CSVPPRFGEKLFF. The V call is TRBV20-1, the J call TRBJ1-4; D gene uncertain. This CDR3 is built from 13 residues. V was clipped by 7 bases and J by 8 bases, with 17 bases between them. CDR1 DFQATT and CDR2 SNEGSKA come from the germline V gene (reference sequence).

This clonotype was found a few times. This chain links TRBV5-8 with TRBJ2-2; D might be TRBD2 (7 bases). CDR3 length: 17 residues. Germline V lookup: CDR1 SGHTS, CDR2 YDEGEE. Trimming stripped 5 bases from V and 4 bases from J, with 21 bases between. The CDR3 sequence is CASSWGGLRWITGELFF. For the CDR3, the DNA is TGTGCCAGCAGTTGGGGGGGGCTGCGTTGGATCACCGGGGAGCTGTTTTTT. The full variable domain, with the rest looked up from reference TRBV5-8 and TRBJ2-2, is EAGVTQSPTHLIKTRGQQATLRCSPISGHTSVYWYQQALGLGLQFLLWYDEGEERNRGNFPPRFSGRQFPNYSSELNVNALELEDSALYLCASSWGGLRWITGELFFGEGSRLTVL.

The chain joins TRBV28 to TRBJ2-5; 9 positions match TRBD1. The trim removed 4 bases at V and 2 bases at J, leaving 14 bases unmatched. The germline V gene has CDR1 MDHEN and CDR2 SYDVKM. The CDR3 has 18 amino acids. The CDR3 DNA sequence: TGTGCCAGCAGTTCTATTGTACAGGGGGCGCGGACGCAAGAGACCCAGTACTTC. The encoded protein is CASSSIVQGARTQETQYF.

The chain employs TRBV7-2 and TRBJ2-7, with D uncertain. Germline assignment: CDR1 SGHTA and CDR2 FQGNSA. V lost 1 base and J lost 2, with 9 bases in between. The CDR3 totals 14 residues. CDR3 coding DNA: TGTGCCAGCAGCTTAGAAGGCCAGACCTACGAGCAGTACTTC. Amino acid sequence: CASSLEGQTYEQYF.

This clonotype has more than one count but fewer than ten. CDR3 residues: CASSLVSSYEQYF. CDR3 DNA sequence: TGTGCCAGCAGCTTGGTTAGCTCCTACGAGCAGTACTTC. The chain joins TRBV5-5 to TRBJ2-7, with D unclear. The CDR3 spans 13 residues. Trimming took 0 bases from V and 0 from J, leaving 4 bases between them. Germline lookup yields CDR1 SGHKS and CDR2 YYEKEE (reference sequence).

The chain is built from TRBV20-1 and TRBJ1-6; D gene uncertain. V shed 6 bases and J shed 9 bases, with 21 bases lying between them. CDR3 length equals 15 residues. The germline V gene encodes CDR1 DFQATT and CDR2 SNEGSKA (reference sequence). The CDR3 DNA is TGCAGTGCCTCCACCTTACTCCGGGTTCGTTCACCCCTCCACTTT. It is translated as CSASTLLRVRSPLHF.

The gene calls are TRBV4-1 and TRBJ1-1, with 7 bases that match TRBD1. CDR1 and CDR2 from the germline V gene are MGHRA and YSYEKL. J gave up 4 bases and V 4 bases, and 9 bases lay outside the gene matches. CDR3 size: 15 residues. The CDR3 bases are TGCGCCAGCAGCCCCCGCAGTCAGGGGGTCACTGAAGCTTTCTTT. Protein product: CASSPRSQGVTEAFF.